The rows below give T cell receptor beta chains drawn from one sample of a study of control samples from healthy donors and cancer patients. Sequencing used immunoSEQ multiplex PCR; TCRdb keeps in-frame clones, though not all of them. Counted here are roughly 150,000 clones, around 90% occurring once; the ten biggest clones make up around 4.6%. The sequenced material came from blood. The receptors come from a man in his thirties or forties in good health. Each CDR3 is given with its conserved first and last residue. D genes are given only for firm matches. Clone size appears in some rows only: once, few, many, or a class for an expanded clone.

size,V,D,J,CDR3,DNA
.,TRBV5-3,TRBD2,TRBJ2-7,CARSVTSGYEQYF,TGTGCCAGAAGCGTGACTAGCGGGTACGAGCAGTACTTC
once,TRBV11-2,.,TRBJ1-1,CASSLWNSLNTEAFF,TGTGCCAGCAGCTTATGGAACAGCCTGAACACTGAAGCTTTCTTT
.,TRBV6-5,TRBD1,TRBJ2-2,CASSYGTAETGELFF,TGTGCCAGCAGTTACGGGACAGCAGAGACCGGGGAGCTGTTTTTT
.,TRBV5-4,TRBD1,TRBJ2-1,CASSQDRGSVLGLNEQFF,TGTGCCAGCAGCCAGGACAGGGGGTCGGTTTTGGGCTTGAATGAGCAGTTCTTC
.,TRBV7-9,.,TRBJ1-5,CASSLARDQPQHF,TGTGCCAGCAGCTTAGCTCGGGATCAGCCCCAGCATTTT
.,TRBV18,.,TRBJ1-1,CASSLRENTEAFF,TGTGCCAGCTCCCTAAGAGAAAACACTGAAGCTTTCTTT
.,TRBV19,.,TRBJ1-1,CASSIARATEAFF,TGTGCCAGTAGTATAGCCAGGGCCACTGAAGCTTTCTTT
.,TRBV24-1,TRBD2,TRBJ2-7,CATSDGLAGGREQYF,TGTGCCACCAGTGATGGACTAGCGGGAGGAAGGGAGCAGTACTTC
.,TRBV6-2/TRBV6-3,.,TRBJ1-1,CASSRTENTEAFF,TGTGCCAGCAGCAGGACAGAGAACACTGAAGCTTTCTTT
.,TRBV19,TRBD2,TRBJ2-7,CASSMEITSGGSYEQYF,TGTGCCAGTAGTATGGAGATTACTAGCGGGGGGTCCTACGAGCAGTACTTC
.,TRBV7-2,TRBD1,TRBJ2-7,CASSLARRPGQLYYEQYF,TGTGCCAGCAGCTTAGCTCGAAGACCGGGACAGCTTTACTACGAGCAGTACTTC
.,TRBV14,.,TRBJ2-7,CASSRPGGYEQYF,TGTGCCAGCAGCCGCCCAGGGGGGTACGAGCAGTACTTC
.,TRBV9,TRBD1,TRBJ2-1,CASSSQSGTGGNEQFF,TGTGCCAGCAGCTCCCAAAGTGGGACAGGCGGCAATGAGCAGTTCTTC
.,TRBV3-1/TRBV3-2,.,TRBJ2-7,CASSQEQGVTSSYEQYF,TGTGCCAGCAGCCAAGAACAAGGGGTAACCAGCTCCTACGAGCAGTACTTC
.,TRBV18,.,TRBJ2-5,CASSPLQETQYF,TGTGCCAGCTCACCCCTCCAAGAGACCCAGTACTTC
once,TRBV6-5,TRBD1,TRBJ1-1,CATSLGQGTEAFF,TGTGCCACGTCTCTCGGACAGGGCACTGAAGCTTTCTTT
once,TRBV5-4,.,TRBJ1-2,CASSLGTESGYTF,TGTGCCAGCAGCTTGGGGACAGAGTCGGGCTACACCTTC
.,TRBV5-4,.,TRBJ1-1,CASSLGSPMNTEAFF,TGTGCCAGCAGCTTGGGATCACCTATGAACACTGAAGCTTTCTTT
.,TRBV10-3,TRBD1,TRBJ1-6,CAIRGQTDNSPLHF,TGTGCCATCCGGGGACAGACAGATAATTCACCCCTCCACTTT
.,TRBV4-3,.,TRBJ1-1,CASSQVVNGPNTEAFF,TGCGCCAGCAGCCAAGTGGTAAACGGCCCGAACACTGAAGCTTTCTTT
.,TRBV3-1/TRBV3-2,.,TRBJ2-5,CASSHTRQGPAGTQYF,TGTGCCAGCAGCCACACCCGGCAGGGGCCGGCGGGGACCCAGTACTTC
.,TRBV19,TRBD1,TRBJ2-2,CASSPTGQGGSGELFF,TGTGCCAGTAGTCCTACGGGACAGGGGGGATCCGGGGAGCTGTTTTTT
.,TRBV11-2,.,TRBJ1-6,CASSFGGSSPLHF,TGTGCCAGCAGCTTCGGGGGCAGTTCACCCCTCCACTTT
.,TRBV4-1,.,TRBJ1-1,CASSQDSRGTEAFF,TGCGCCAGCAGCCAAGATTCCAGGGGCACTGAAGCTTTCTTT
once,TRBV6-5,TRBD2,TRBJ2-3,CAAVAGGGTQYF,TGTGCCGCCGTAGCGGGAGGCGGTACGCAGTATTTT
.,TRBV19,TRBD1,TRBJ1-2,CASTTTGFGIYGYTF,TGTGCCAGTACCACGACAGGGTTTGGAATCTATGGCTACACCTTC
once,TRBV7-3,.,TRBJ1-1,CASSSGQGRNTEAFF,TGTGCCAGCAGCTCAGGTCAAGGGAGGAACACTGAAGCTTTCTTT
once,TRBV4-3,TRBD1,TRBJ2-2,CASSHDPGQALPGELFF,TGCGCCAGCAGCCACGATCCGGGACAGGCGTTACCCGGGGAGCTGTTTTTT
few,TRBV19,.,TRBJ2-1,CASSHRMDEQFF,TGTGCCAGTAGCCACCGAATGGATGAGCAGTTCTTC
.,TRBV5-1,.,TRBJ2-7,CASSSDREQYF,TGCGCCAGCAGCTCAGACAGAGAGCAGTACTTC
.,TRBV20-1,TRBD2,TRBJ2-1,CSALLAYEQFF,TGCAGTGCGCTACTAGCGTATGAGCAGTTCTTC
.,TRBV24-1,.,TRBJ2-7,CATSVGSGYEQYF,TGTGCCACCAGTGTGGGTAGCGGTTACGAGCAGTACTTC
.,TRBV25-1,.,TRBJ1-6,CASSEARDWSPLHF,TGTGCCAGCAGTGAAGCAAGGGATTGGTCACCCCTCCACTTT
.,TRBV7-2,.,TRBJ2-2,CASSLELGPITGELFF,TGTGCCAGCAGCTTAGAACTAGGGCCAATTACCGGGGAGCTGTTTTTT
.,TRBV4-1,.,TRBJ1-5,CASSPREGGSNQPQHF,TGCGCCAGCAGCCCTCGGGAGGGGGGGAGCAATCAGCCCCAGCATTTT
.,TRBV7-2,.,TRBJ2-5,CASSPSWQQETQYF,TGTGCCAGCAGCCCGAGCTGGCAGCAAGAGACCCAGTACTTC
.,TRBV6-4,.,TRBJ1-1,CASSDPYSGEAFF,TGTGCCAGCAGTGACCCTTACTCAGGCGAAGCTTTCTTT
.,TRBV29-1,TRBD2,TRBJ2-7,CSVETSGNSYEQYF,TGCAGCGTTGAGACTAGCGGGAACTCCTACGAGCAGTACTTC
.,TRBV7-9,.,TRBJ2-7,CASSLVQGPSYEQYF,TGTGCCAGCAGCTTAGTTCAGGGGCCTTCCTACGAGCAGTACTTC
.,TRBV18,.,TRBJ2-7,CASSQGSRTYEQYF,TGTGCCAGCTCACAGGGCTCTCGAACCTACGAGCAGTACTTC
.,TRBV9,.,TRBJ2-6,CASSVVAGTGANVLTF,TGTGCCAGCAGCGTAGTGGCGGGAACTGGGGCCAACGTCCTGACTTTC
.,TRBV27,TRBD1,TRBJ2-7,CASSLIGTDHYEQYF,TGTGCCAGCAGTTTAATAGGGACAGACCACTACGAGCAGTACTTC